This T cell receptor beta chain was recorded in a study of cytomegalovirus exposure and HLA in healthy donors. Study-level background: Genetic ancestry analysis placed about 80% of the 400 or so donors that were genotyped in the Caucasian-associated cluster.

This clone has only one observation. Its antigen is not known. Since the CDR3 does not end with the conserved phenylalanine or tryptophan, this likely comes from a read error. The limits of the CDR3 on the DNA are not certain, so only TCRdb's listed CDR3 is given. Overall study results and limits: No immune exposure information besides CMV serostatus was available. Most subjects' HLA-A and HLA-B alleles were reportedly predicted from TCR beta sequences. The study listed some 160 cytomegalovirus-associated TCR beta chains.

Termini included, the CDR3 measures 11 amino acids. 13 Jbeta primers and 60 Vbeta primers were used for the PCR. Assay: immunoSEQ multiplex PCR; the TCRdb copy retains only in-frame clones and omits some. The table lists 150,000 to 200,000 clones, approximately 73% of them singletons, with around 2.3% in the top ten. The specimen was PBMCs. This receptor was taken from a woman aged 25-40 years in good health and CMV-seropositive. This chain links TRBV21-1 with TRBJ1-6. TRBV21-1 is assigned pseudogene status. The CDR3 sequence is CASSIRFGGTI.